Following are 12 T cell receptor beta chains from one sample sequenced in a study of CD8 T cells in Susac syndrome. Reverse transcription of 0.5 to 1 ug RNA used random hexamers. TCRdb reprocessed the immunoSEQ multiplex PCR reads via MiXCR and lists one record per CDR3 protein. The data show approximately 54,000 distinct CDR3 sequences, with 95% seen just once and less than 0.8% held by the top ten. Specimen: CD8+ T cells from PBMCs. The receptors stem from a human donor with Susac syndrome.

CDR3 protein: CASSNTGSYNEQFF. CDR3 nucleotides: TGTGCCAGCAGCAACACCGGGTCCTACAATGAGCAGTTCTTC. The V and J genes are TRBV6-5 and TRBJ2-1; D gene uncertain. Trimming stripped 6 bases from V and 1 base from J, with 10 bases between. Germline assignment: CDR1 MNHEY and CDR2 SVGAGI. The CDR3 consists of 14 residues.

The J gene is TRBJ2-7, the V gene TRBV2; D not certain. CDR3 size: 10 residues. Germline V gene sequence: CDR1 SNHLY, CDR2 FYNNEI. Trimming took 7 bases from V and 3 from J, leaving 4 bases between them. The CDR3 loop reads CASTGYEQYF. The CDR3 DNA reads TGTGCCAGCACGGGCTACGAGCAGTACTTC.

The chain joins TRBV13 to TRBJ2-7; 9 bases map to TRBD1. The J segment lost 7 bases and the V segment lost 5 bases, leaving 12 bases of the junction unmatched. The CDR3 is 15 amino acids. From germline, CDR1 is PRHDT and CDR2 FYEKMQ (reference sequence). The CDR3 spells CASSPSGTGLGEQYF. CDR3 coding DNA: TGTGCCAGCAGCCCCTCCGGGACAGGGTTGGGAGAGCAGTACTTC.

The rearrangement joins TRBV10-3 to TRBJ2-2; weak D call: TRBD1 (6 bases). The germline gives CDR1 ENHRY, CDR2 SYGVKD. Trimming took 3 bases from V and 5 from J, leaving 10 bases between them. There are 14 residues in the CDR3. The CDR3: CAISDLTGTGELFF. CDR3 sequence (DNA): TGTGCCATCAGTGACCTCACAGGGACCGGGGAGCTGTTTTTT.

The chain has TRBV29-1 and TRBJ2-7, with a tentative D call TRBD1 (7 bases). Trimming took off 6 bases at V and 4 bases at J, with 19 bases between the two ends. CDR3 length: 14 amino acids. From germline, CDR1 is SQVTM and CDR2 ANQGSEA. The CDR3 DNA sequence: TGCAGCGTGAGCAGGGGGGATCGAGCGTACGAGCAGTACTTC. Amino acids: CSVSRGDRAYEQYF.

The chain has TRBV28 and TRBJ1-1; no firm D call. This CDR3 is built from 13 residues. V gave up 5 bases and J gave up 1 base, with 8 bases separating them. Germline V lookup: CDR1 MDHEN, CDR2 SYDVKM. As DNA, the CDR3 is TGTGCCAGCAGTCCCCGGCAGAACACTGAAGCTTTCTTT. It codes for CASSPRQNTEAFF.

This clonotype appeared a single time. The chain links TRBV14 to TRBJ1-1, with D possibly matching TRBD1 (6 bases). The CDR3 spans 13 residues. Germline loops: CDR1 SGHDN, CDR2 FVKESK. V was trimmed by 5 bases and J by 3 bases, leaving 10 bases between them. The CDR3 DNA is TGTGCCAGCAGCGCACAGGGATACACTGAAGCTTTCTTT. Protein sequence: CASSAQGYTEAFF.

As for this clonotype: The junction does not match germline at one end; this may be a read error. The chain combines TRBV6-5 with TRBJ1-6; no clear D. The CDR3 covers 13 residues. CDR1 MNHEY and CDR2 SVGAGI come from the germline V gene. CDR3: CAGSTTFNSPLHF. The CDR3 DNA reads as TGTGCCGGCAGCACCACTTTTAATTCACCCCTCCACTTT.

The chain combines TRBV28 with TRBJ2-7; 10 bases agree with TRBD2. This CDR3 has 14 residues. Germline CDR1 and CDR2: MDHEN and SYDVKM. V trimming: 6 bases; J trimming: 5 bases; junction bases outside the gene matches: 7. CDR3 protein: CASRVLAGTHEQYF. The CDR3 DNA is TGTGCCAGCAGGGTACTAGCGGGGACCCACGAGCAGTACTTC.

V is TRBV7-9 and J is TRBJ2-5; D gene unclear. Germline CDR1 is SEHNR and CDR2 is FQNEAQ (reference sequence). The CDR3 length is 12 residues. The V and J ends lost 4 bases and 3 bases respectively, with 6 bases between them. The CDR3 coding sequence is TGTGCCAGCAGCTCCTCGGAAGAGACCCAGTACTTC. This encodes CASSSSEETQYF.

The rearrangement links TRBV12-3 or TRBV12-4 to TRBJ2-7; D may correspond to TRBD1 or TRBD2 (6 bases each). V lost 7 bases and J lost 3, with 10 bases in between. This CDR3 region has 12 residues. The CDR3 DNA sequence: TGTGCCAGCACCGAGGGGGGCTACGAGCAGTACTTC. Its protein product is CASTEGGYEQYF.

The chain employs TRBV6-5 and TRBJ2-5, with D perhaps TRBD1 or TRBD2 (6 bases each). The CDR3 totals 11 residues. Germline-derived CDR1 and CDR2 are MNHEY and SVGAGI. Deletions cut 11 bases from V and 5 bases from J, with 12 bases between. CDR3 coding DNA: TGTGCCTCTCGGAGGGGGGAGACCCAGTACTTC. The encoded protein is CASRRGETQYF.